A single T cell receptor (beta chain) is shown here with its context. TCRdb recomputed calls from the reads with MiXCR, one row per CDR3 protein. The table shows 510,000 or so distinct CDR3 sequences, with approximately 25% occurring only once. These data originate in a study of T cell repertoires in cytomegalovirus infection. Germline CDR1 reads SGHAT; CDR2 reads FQNNGV. This CDR3 region has 15 residues. V shed 2 bases, J shed 8 bases, and the junction held 4 bases outside the gene matches. This receptor was identified in a human donor in good health (CMV status not recorded). Some clones in this sample may be carry-over from other donors' samples. Sequenced material: PBMCs. J is TRBJ2-1 and V is TRBV11-2; the match to TRBD2 covers 12 bases. The CDR3 loop is CASSLITSGRYEQFF. CDR3 DNA sequence: TGTGCCAGCAGCTTAATTACTAGCGGGAGGTATGAGCAGTTCTTC.